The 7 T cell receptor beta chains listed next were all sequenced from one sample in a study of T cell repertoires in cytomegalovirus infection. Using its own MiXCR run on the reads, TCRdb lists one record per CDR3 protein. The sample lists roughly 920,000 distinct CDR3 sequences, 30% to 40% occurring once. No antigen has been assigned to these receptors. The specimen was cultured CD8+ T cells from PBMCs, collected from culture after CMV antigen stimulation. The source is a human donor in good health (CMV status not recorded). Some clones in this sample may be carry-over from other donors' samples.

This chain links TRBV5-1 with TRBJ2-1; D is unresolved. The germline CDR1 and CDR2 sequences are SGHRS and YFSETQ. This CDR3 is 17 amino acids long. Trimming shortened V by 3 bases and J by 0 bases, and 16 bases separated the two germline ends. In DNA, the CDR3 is TGCGCCAGCAGCTCCAGTCTCGGTCAGAGCTCCTACAATGAGCAGTTCTTC. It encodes CASSSSLGQSSYNEQFF.

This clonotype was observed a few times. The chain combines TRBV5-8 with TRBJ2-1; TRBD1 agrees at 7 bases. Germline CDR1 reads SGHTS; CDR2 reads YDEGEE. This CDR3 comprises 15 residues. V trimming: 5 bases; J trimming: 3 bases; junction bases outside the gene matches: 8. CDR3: CASSTQGVRYNEQFF. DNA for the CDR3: TGTGCCAGCAGTACCCAGGGGGTTCGCTACAATGAGCAGTTCTTC.

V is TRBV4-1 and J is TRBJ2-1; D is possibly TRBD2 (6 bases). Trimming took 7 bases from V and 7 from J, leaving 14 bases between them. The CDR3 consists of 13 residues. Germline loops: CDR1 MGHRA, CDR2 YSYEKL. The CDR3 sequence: CASKPGVGNEQFF. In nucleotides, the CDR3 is TGCGCCAGCAAGCCGGGGGTCGGGAATGAGCAGTTCTTC.

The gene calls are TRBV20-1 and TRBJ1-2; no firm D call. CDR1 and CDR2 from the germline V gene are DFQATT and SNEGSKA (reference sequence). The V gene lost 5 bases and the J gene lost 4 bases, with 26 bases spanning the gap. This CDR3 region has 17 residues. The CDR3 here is CSADDETSGEWVYGYTF. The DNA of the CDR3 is TGCAGTGCTGACGATGAAACCAGCGGGGAATGGGTCTATGGCTACACCTTC.

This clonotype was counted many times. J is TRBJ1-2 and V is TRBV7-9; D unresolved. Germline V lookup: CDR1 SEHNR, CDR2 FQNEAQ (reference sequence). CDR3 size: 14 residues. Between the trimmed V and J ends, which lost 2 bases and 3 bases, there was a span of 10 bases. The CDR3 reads CASSLQDSYYGYTF. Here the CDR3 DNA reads TGTGCCAGCAGCTTACAGGATTCCTACTATGGCTACACCTTC.

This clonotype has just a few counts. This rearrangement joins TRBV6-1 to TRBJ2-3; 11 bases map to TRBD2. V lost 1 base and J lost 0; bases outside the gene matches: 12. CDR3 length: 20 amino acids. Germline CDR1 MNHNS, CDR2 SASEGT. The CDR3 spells CASSEGLLRLAGLSTDTQYF. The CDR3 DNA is TGTGCCAGCAGTGAAGGCCTTCTCCGACTAGCGGGGTTAAGCACAGATACGCAGTATTTT.

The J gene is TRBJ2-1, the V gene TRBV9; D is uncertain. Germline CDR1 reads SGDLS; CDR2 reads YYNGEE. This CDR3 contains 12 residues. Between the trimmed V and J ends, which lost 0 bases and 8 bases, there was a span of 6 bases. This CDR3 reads CASSVGTHEQFF. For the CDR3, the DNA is TGTGCCAGCAGCGTAGGCACCCATGAGCAGTTCTTC.